This TCR beta chain originates from a study of CD39 and CD103 CD8 tumor-infiltrating T cells (dated 2018 in TCRdb). Some background on the complete study: An HPV-positive HNSCC, an HPV-negative HNSCC, an ovarian cancer and a melanoma patient were represented in the repertoire comparisons shown. Deep sequencing of TCRbeta CDR3 was used to compare the repertoires of CD8 TIL subsets, defined by CD103 and CD39, against those of peripheral memory CD8 T cells.

Patients were not receiving therapy at sample collection, though earlier treatments ranged from chemotherapy, radiotherapy, surgery and immunotherapy to none. Thawed cells were enriched for T lymphocytes with a negative-selection kit, adding EpCAM beads for tumor-infiltrating lymphocytes. CD8 TIL subsets were FACS-sorted as CD3+CD4-CD8+CD45RA- cells split by CD39 and CD103 expression into DN, SP and DP. Tumor specimens were minced and digested with hyaluronidase, collagenase and DNase for 1 h, filtered, Ficoll-enriched and cryopreserved. Populations were sorted to 98% to 99% purity on a FACSAria II, and cell pellets were frozen for TCR sequencing without culture. The paper as a whole reports these results and caveats: Clonotypes from DN TILs largely overlapped with peripheral memory CD8 repertoires, while clonotypes from DP TILs were only rarely found in blood or uninvolved lymph node. DP CD8 TILs appeared more oligoclonal than DN and SP CD8 TILs and blood memory CD8 T cells, with top 30 clonotypes covering roughly 56-90%.

For each subset, between 10,000 and 100,000 sorted cells were used for genomic DNA extraction with the DNeasy Blood and Tissue Kit. TCRbeta V-J or V-D-J regions were sequenced and mapped by the immunoSEQ service, with coverage above 10x per sample. Turning to the authors' computational methods: The analysis included only productive rearrangements exported from the immunoSEQ Analyzer platform, and clonality was assessed using the 500 most abundant clones. The Morisita-Horn similarity index and the Jaccard index were used to quantify repertoire overlap between populations. Morisita-Horn similarity between CD8 T-cell subset TCR repertoires was measured in 6 or 7 cancer patients. TCRdb took this table from immuneACCESS and kept in-frame rearrangements with V and J called. Such tables lack part of the clones; where checked against another copy, unresolved V genes explain under half of the gap, and the rest is unexplained. That table supplies the V and J calls and clone size; D and trimming were determined from the DNA. The sample includes about 3,000 clones, with roughly three fifths observed a single time. The ten top clones hold around 25% of the sample.

The CDR3 holds 17 amino acids from the cysteine to the phenylalanine. Only the CDR3 part of the read is kept: 51 bases, read in frame from the first base. As encoded in the germline V gene, CDR1 is MDHEN while CDR2 is SYDVKM. At the junction V is shortened by 5 bases and J by 3 bases, with 23 bases in between. Remarks on this clone: Its recognized antigen is unknown. Nothing much larger sits one base from this clone, and base qualities are not available.

The specimen was CD39- CD103- CD8+ T cells sorted from the tumor. Read against the paper, the sample's cell subset or site label means: CD103-CD39- double-negative CD45RA- CD8 T cells. Rearrangement joined TRBV28 to TRBJ2-7; the D segment could be TRBD1, given 6 matching bases. This clonotype was sampled from a human donor with head and neck squamous cell carcinoma. The CDR3 protein sequence reads: CASSPPDRFNTLYEQYF. The nucleotides read TGTGCCAGCAGTCCACCTGACAGGTTCAACACCCTCTACGAGCAGTACTTC.